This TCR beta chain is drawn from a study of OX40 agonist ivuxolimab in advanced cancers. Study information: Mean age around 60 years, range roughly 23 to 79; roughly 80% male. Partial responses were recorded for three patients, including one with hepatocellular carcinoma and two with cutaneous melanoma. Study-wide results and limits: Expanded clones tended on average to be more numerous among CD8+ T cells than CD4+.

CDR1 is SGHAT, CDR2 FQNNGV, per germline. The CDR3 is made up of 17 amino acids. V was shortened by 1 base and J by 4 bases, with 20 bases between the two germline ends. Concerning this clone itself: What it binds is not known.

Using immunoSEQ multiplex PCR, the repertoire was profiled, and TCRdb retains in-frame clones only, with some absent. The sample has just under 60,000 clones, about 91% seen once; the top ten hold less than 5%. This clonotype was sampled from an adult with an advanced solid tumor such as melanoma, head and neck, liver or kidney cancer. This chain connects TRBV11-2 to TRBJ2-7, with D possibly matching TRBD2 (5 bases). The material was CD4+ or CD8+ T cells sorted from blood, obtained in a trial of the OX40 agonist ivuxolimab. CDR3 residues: CASSLGAGGSLSYEQYF. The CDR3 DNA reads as TGTGCCAGCAGCTTAGGGGCAGGCGGGTCCCTCTCGTACGAGCAGTACTTC.